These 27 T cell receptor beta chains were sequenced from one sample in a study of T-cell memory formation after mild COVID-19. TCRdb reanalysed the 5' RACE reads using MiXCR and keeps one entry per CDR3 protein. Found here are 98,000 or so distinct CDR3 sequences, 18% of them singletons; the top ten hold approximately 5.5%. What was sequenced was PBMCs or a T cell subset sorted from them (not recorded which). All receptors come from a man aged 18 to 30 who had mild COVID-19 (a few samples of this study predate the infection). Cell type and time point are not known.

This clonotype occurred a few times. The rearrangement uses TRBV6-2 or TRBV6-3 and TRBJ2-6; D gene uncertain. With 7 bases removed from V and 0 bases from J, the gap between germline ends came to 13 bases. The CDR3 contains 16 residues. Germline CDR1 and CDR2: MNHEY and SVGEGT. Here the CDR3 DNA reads TGTGCCAGCAAAGAGATATTAGGCTCTGGGGCCAACGTCCTGACTTTC. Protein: CASKEILGSGANVLTF.

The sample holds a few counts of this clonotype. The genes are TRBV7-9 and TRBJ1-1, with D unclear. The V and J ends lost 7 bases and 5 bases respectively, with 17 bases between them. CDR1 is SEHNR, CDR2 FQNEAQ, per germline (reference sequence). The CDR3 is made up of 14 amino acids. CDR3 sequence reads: CASTTAGSWTEAFF. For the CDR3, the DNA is TGTGCCAGCACCACAGCGGGGAGTTGGACTGAAGCTTTCTTT.

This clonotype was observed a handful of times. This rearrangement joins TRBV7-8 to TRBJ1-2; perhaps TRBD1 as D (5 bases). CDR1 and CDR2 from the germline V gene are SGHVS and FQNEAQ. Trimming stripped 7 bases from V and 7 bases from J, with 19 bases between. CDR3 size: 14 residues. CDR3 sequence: CASNSGTLSGGYTF. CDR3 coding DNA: TGTGCCAGCAACTCAGGGACCCTATCTGGTGGCTACACCTTC.

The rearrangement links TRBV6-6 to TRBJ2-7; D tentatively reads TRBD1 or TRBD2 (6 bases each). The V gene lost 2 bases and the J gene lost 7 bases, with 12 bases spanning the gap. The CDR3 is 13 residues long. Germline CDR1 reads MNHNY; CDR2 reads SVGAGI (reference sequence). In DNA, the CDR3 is TGTGCCAGCAGTTACACGGGGGCGGGAGAGCAGTACGTC. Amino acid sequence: CASSYTGAGEQYV.

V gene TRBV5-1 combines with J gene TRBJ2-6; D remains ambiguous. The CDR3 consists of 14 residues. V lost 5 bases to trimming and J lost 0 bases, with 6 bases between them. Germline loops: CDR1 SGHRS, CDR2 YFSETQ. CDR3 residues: CASRDSSGANVLTF. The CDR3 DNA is TGCGCCAGCAGGGATAGCTCTGGGGCCAACGTCCTGACTTTC.

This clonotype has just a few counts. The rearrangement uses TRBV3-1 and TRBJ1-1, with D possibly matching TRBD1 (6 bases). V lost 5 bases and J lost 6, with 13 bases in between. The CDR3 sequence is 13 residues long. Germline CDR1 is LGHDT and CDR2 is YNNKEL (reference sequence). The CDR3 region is CASSMRRGPEAFF. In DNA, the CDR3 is TGTGCCAGCAGCATGCGCAGGGGCCCTGAAGCTTTCTTT.

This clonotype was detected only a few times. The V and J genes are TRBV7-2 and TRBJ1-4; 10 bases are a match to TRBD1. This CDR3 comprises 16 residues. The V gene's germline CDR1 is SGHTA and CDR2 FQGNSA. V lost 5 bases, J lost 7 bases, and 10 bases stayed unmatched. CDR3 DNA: TGTGCCAGCAGCCTAGACAGGGGGCCCCTCCTTGAAAAACTGTTTTTT. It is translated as CASSLDRGPLLEKLFF.

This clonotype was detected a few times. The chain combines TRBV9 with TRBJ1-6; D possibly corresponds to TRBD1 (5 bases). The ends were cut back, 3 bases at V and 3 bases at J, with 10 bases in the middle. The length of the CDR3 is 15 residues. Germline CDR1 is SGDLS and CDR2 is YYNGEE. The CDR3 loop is CASSAGAIYNSPLHF. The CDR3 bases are TGTGCCAGCAGCGCCGGGGCCATCTATAATTCACCCCTCCACTTT.

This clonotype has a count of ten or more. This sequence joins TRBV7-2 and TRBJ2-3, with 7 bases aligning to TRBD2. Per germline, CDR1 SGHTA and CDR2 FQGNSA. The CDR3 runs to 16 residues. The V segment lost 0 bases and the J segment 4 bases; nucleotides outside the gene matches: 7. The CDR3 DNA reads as TGTGCCAGCAGCTTAGCGGGAGGGAGATTTTCAGATACGCAGTATTTT. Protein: CASSLAGGRFSDTQYF.

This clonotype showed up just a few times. CDR3: CASSPRDNGIFASTGGELFF. CDR3 in DNA: TGCGCCAGCAGCCCCCGGGACAATGGGATTTTCGCCTCAACGGGCGGGGAGCTGTTTTTT. The chain links TRBV5-1 to TRBJ2-2, with a weak D call TRBD1 (6 bases). V was trimmed by 4 bases and J by 7 bases, leaving 32 bases between them. Germline V gene data show CDR1 as SGHRS and CDR2 as YFSETQ. There are 20 residues in the CDR3.

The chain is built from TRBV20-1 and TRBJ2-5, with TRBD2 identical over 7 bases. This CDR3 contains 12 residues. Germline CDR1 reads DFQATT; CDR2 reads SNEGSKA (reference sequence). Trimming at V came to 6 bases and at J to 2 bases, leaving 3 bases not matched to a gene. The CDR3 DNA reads TGCAGTGCCCAAGCGGGGCAAGAGACCCAGTACTTC. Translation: CSAQAGQETQYF.

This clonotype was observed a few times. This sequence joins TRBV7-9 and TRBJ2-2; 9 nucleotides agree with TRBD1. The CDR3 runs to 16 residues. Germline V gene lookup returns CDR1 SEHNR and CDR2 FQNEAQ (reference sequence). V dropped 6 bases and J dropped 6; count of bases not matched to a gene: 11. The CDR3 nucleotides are TGTGCCAGCAGGGAGCGGCACACAGGGGGCTCCGGGGAGCTGTTTTTT. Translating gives CASRERHTGGSGELFF.

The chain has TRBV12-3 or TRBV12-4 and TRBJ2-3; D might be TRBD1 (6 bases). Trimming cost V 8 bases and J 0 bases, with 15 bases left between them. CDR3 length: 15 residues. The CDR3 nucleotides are TGTGCCAGCGGCGAGACAGGCCGTAGCACAGATACGCAGTATTTT. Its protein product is CASGETGRSTDTQYF.

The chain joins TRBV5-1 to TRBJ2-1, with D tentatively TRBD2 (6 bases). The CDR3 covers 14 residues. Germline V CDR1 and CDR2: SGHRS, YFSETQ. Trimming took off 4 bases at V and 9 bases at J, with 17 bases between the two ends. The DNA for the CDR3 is TGCGCCAGCAGCCCCGGGACTCCTAGGGGTGAGCAGTTCTTC. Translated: CASSPGTPRGEQFF.

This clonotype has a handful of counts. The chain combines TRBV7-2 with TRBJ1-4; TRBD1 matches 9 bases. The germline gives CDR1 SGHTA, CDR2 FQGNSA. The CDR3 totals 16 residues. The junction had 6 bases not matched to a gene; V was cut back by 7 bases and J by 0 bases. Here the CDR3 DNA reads TGTGCCAGCAACACAGGGGGCCTTCCAACTAATGAAAAACTGTTTTTT. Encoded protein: CASNTGGLPTNEKLFF.

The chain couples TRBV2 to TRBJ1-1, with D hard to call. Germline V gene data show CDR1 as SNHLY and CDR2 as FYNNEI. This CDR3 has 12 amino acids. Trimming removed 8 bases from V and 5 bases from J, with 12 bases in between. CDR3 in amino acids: CASDRRRTEAFF. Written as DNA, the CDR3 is TGTGCCAGCGACCGGAGGAGGACTGAAGCTTTCTTT.

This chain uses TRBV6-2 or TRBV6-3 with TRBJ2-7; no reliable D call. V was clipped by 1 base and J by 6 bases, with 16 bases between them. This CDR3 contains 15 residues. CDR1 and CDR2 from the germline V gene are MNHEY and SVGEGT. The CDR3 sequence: CASSYLGSFGLEQYV. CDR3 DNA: TGTGCCAGCAGTTACTTGGGGTCGTTCGGGCTCGAGCAGTACGTC.

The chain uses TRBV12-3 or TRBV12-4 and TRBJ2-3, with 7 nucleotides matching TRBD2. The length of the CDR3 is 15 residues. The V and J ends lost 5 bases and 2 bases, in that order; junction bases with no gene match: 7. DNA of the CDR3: TGTGCCAGCAGTCCGGGACTAACATTCACAGATACGCAGTATTTT. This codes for CASSPGLTFTDTQYF.

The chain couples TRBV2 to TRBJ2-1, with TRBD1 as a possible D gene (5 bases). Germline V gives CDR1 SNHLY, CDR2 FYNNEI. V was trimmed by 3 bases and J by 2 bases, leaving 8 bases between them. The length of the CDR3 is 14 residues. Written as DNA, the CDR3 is TGTGCCAGCAGTGACCCAGGGACCTACAATGAGCAGTTCTTC. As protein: CASSDPGTYNEQFF.

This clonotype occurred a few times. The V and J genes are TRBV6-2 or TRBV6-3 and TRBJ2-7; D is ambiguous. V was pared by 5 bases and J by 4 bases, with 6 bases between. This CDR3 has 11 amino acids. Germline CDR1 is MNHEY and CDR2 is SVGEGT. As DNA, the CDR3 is TGTGCCAGCAGTAGCCTTTACGAGCAGTACTTC. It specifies CASSSLYEQYF.

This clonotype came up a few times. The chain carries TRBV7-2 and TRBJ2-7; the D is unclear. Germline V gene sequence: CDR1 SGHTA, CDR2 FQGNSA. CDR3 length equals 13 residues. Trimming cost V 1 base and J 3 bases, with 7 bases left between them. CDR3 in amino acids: CASSLGTLYEQYF. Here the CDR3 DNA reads TGTGCCAGCAGCTTAGGGACCCTCTACGAGCAGTACTTC.

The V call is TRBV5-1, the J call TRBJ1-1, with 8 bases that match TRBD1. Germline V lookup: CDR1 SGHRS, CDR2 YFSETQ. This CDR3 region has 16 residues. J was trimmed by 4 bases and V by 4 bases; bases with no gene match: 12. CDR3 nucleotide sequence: TGCGCCAGCAGCCAATCACCAGGGGGCGAATCCACTGAAGCTTTCTTT. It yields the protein CASSQSPGGESTEAFF. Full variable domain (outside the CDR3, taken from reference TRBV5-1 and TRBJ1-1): KAGVTQTPRYLIKTRGQQVTLSCSPISGHRSVSWYQQTPGQGLQFLFEYFSETQRNKGNFPGRFSGRQFSNSRSEMNVSTLELGDSALYLCASSQSPGGESTEAFFGQGTRLTVV.

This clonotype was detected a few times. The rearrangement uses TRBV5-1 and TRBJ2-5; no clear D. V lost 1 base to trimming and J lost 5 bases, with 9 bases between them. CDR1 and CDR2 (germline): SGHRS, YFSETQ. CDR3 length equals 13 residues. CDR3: CASSLSRMETQYF. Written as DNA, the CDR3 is TGCGCCAGCAGCTTGAGTCGGATGGAGACCCAGTACTTC.

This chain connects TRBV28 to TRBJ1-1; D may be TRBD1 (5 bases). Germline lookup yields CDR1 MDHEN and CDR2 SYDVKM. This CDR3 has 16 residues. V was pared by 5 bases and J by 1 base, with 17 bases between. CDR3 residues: CASSPNMGGRNTEAFF. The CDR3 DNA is TGTGCCAGCAGTCCCAACATGGGGGGTCGGAACACTGAAGCTTTCTTT.

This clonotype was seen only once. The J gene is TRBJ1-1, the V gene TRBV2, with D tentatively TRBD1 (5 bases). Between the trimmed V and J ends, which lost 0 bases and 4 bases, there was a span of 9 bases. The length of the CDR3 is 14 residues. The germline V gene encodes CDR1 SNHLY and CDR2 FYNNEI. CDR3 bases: TGTGCCAGCAGTGAAGCGCGCGGGGCCACTGAAGCTTTCTTT. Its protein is CASSEARGATEAFF.

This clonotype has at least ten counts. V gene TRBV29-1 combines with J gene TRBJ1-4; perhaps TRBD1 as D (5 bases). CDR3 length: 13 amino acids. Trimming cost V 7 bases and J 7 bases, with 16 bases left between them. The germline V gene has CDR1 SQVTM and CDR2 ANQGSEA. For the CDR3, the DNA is TGCAGCGCCGCGTTGGACGGGGGTGAAAAACTGTTTTTT. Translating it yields CSAALDGGEKLFF.

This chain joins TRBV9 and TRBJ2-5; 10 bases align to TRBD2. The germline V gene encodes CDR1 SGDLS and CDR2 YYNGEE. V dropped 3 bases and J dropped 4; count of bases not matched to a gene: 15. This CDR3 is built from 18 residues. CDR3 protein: CASSEGASGGLRGETQYF. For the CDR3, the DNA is TGTGCCAGCAGCGAGGGGGCTAGCGGGGGCCTCCGGGGAGAGACCCAGTACTTC.